This entry is about one TCR beta chain. The data were taken from a study of control samples from healthy donors and cancer patients. The CDR3 consists of 15 residues. Germline lookup yields CDR1 SEHNR and CDR2 FQNEAQ (reference sequence). V gave up 1 base and J gave up 3 bases, with 12 bases separating them. Generated by immunoSEQ multiplex PCR, the TCRdb table keeps only in-frame clones and is missing some. The data hold 88,000 or so clones, with 90% to 95% observed a single time. This chain connects TRBV7-9 to TRBJ1-2; weak D call: TRBD1 (5 bases). Sequencing was carried out using blood. The origin of this receptor is a woman aged 18-29 years in good health. The DNA for the CDR3 is TGTGCCAGCAGCTTAGGGACACCCATTGACTATGGCTACACCTTC. This translates into CASSLGTPIDYGYTF.